The source of this TCR beta chain is a study of cytomegalovirus exposure and HLA in healthy donors. Study-wide findings and caveats: Cytomegalovirus status was reportedly diagnosed by the classifier with high specificity and sensitivity.

Germline V CDR1 and CDR2: SGHRS, YFSETQ. Trimming removed 5 bases at V and 5 bases at J, with 7 bases between. This CDR3 has 11 residues. As to this clone: Its target is not known. Other DNA variants within this sample encode the same CDR3.

The table came from immunoSEQ multiplex PCR; TCRdb's copy has only in-frame clones and leaves some out. The sample records roughly 130,000 clones, almost 85% being singletons. The J gene is TRBJ2-5, the V gene TRBV5-1, with D unresolved. This receptor was taken from a woman aged 30 to 39 in good health and CMV-seronegative. The sequencing input was PBMCs. Here the CDR3 reads CASSFRETQYF. The CDR3 DNA reads TGCGCCAGCAGTTTTCGTGAGACCCAGTACTTC.